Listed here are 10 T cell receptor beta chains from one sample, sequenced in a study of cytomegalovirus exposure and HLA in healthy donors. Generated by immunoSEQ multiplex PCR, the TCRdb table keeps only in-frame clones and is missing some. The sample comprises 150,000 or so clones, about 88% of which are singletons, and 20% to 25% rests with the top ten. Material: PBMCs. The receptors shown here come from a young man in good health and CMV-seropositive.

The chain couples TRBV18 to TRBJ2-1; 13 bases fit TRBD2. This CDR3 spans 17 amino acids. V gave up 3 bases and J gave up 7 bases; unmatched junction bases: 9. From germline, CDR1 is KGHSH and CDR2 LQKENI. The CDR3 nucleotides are TGTGCCAGCTCACCCCTCGGGACTAGCGGGAAGGTGAATGAGCAGTTCTTC. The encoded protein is CASSPLGTSGKVNEQFF.

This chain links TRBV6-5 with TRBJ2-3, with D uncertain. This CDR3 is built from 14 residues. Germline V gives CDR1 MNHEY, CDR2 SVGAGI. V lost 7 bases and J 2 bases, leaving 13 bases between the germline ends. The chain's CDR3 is CASNPGGPTDTQYF. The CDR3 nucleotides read TGTGCCAGCAACCCTGGCGGCCCCACAGATACGCAGTATTTT.

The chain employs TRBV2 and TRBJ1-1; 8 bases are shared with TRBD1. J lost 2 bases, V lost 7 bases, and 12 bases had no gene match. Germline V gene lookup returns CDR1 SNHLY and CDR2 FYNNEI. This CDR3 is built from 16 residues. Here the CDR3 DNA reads TGTGCCAGCACCATCCGGGGCGACAGGGGAAACACTGAAGCTTTCTTT. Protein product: CASTIRGDRGNTEAFF.

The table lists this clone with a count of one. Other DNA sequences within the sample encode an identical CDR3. The CDR3 is CASSLAQGQPQHF. The CDR3 DNA sequence: TGTGCCAGCAGCTTAGCGCAGGGGCAGCCCCAGCATTTT. The rearrangement links TRBV7-2 to TRBJ1-5; perhaps TRBD1 as D (6 bases). V gave up 0 bases and J gave up 7 bases, with 7 bases separating them. CDR1 is SGHTA and CDR2 is FQGNSA in the germline V gene. The CDR3 is 13 residues long.

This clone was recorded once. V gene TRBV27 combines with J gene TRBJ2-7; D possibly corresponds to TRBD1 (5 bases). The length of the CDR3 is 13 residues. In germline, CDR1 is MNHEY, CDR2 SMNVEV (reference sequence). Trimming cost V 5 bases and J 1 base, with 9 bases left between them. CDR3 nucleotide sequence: TGTGCCAGCAGTCGACGACAGTCCTACGAGCAGTACTTC. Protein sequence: CASSRRQSYEQYF.

Here the CDR3 DNA reads TGTGCCAGCTCACCACCGGCAGGGGTGGACGAGCAGTACTTC. It is translated as CASSPPAGVDEQYF. The chain joins TRBV18 to TRBJ2-7; a possible D gene is TRBD1 (6 bases). This CDR3 comprises 14 residues. V lost 0 bases to trimming and J lost 5 bases, with 11 bases between them. Germline V gene lookup returns CDR1 KGHSH and CDR2 LQKENI.

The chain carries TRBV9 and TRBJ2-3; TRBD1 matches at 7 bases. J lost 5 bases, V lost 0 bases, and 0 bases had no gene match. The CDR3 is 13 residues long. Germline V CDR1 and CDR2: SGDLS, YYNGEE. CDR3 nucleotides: TGTGCCAGCAGCGTAGGACAGGGAGATACGCAGTATTTT. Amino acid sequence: CASSVGQGDTQYF.

CDR3 nucleotides: TGCGCCAGCAGCCAAGTGGTCTCCAGGGGGCGTTTTGGGAACACTGAAGCTTTCTTT. Amino acids: CASSQVVSRGRFGNTEAFF. V and J are TRBV4-3 and TRBJ1-1, with TRBD1 identical over 8 bases. J was trimmed by 1 base and V by 1 base; bases with no gene match: 14. The CDR3 has 19 amino acids. The germline gives CDR1 LGHNA, CDR2 YSLEER.

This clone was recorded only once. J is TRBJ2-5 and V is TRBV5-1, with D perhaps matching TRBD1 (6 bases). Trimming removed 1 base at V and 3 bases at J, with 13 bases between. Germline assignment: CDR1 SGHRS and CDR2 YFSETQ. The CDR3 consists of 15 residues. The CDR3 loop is CASSLHGTTEETQYF. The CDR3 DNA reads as TGCGCCAGCAGCTTGCACGGGACAACGGAAGAGACCCAGTACTTC.

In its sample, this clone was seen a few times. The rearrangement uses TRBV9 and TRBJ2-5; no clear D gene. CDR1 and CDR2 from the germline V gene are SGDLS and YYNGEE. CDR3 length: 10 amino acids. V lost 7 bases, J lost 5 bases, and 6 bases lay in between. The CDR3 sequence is CASLLETQYF. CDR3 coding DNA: TGTGCCAGCCTTCTCGAGACCCAGTACTTC.